One and the same sample provided the 32 T cell receptor beta chains below, sequenced in a study of Tregs in tolerant kidney transplant recipients. The protocol was immunoSEQ multiplex PCR, while the TCRdb copy is restricted to in-frame clones and leaves out a portion. The data contain under 13,000 clones, 91% of them singletons. Antigen specificity for these receptors is unknown. This specimen was Tregs from blood cultured with allogeneic cells, taken before the transplant. Receptors originate from a human patient who received a combined kidney and bone marrow transplant.

The V and J genes are TRBV15 and TRBJ1-5; D is unclear. The CDR3 consists of 14 residues. With 0 bases removed from V and 11 bases from J, the gap between germline ends came to 14 bases. Germline CDR1 is LNHNV and CDR2 is YYDKDF (reference sequence). Written as DNA, the CDR3 is TGTGCCACCAGCAGAGAACGGGCTTCGGGGACCCAGCATTTT. Amino acids: CATSRERASGTQHF. Full variable domain (remainder filled in from reference TRBV15 and TRBJ1-5): DAMVIQNPRYQVTQFGKPVTLSCSQTLNHNVMYWYQQKSSQAPKLLFHYYDKDFNNEADTPDNFQSRRPNTSFCFLDIRSPGLGDTAMYLCATSRERASGTQHFGDGTRLSIL.

The chain has TRBV11-2 and TRBJ2-7; D is tentatively TRBD1 or TRBD2 (5 bases each). V lost 0 bases and J lost 6, with 18 bases in between. CDR3 length equals 16 residues. Germline CDR1 and CDR2: SGHAT and FQNNGV. CDR3 in amino acids: CASSLESTGSRGEQYF. In DNA, the CDR3 is TGTGCCAGCAGCTTAGAAAGTACAGGCAGCCGGGGCGAGCAGTACTTC.

The chain combines TRBV10-3 with TRBJ2-7; the D gene is possibly TRBD2 (6 bases). The CDR3 contains 14 residues. CDR1 and CDR2 (germline): ENHRY, SYGVKD. V was shortened by 8 bases and J by 2 bases, with 16 bases between the two germline ends. For the CDR3, the DNA is TGTGCCATCTCCGGGAGATCTCGGGCCTACGAGCAGTACTTC. It specifies CAISGRSRAYEQYF.

This clone came up once. In the same sample, other DNA sequences code for this CDR3. The gene calls are TRBV5-1 and TRBJ1-2, with D maybe TRBD1 (5 bases). The CDR3 sequence is 15 residues long. Germline V gene data show CDR1 as SGHRS and CDR2 as YFSETQ. Deletions cut 4 bases from V and 4 bases from J, with 17 bases between. The CDR3 DNA reads as TGCGCCAGCAGCCTGGGGGGGACCGAAGCCTATGGCTACACCTTC. Amino acids: CASSLGGTEAYGYTF.

The chain uses TRBV5-1 and TRBJ2-3, with D uncertain. The CDR3 consists of 11 residues. Trimming cost V 5 bases and J 3 bases, with 4 bases left between them. From germline, CDR1 is SGHRS and CDR2 YFSETQ. In nucleotides, the CDR3 is TGCGCCAGCAGGCGGACAGATACGCAGTATTTT. Translated: CASRRTDTQYF.

The chain uses TRBV7-8 and TRBJ2-1; 8 bases fit TRBD2. Trimming at V came to 4 bases and at J to 0 bases, leaving 2 bases not matched to a gene. Germline loops: CDR1 SGHVS, CDR2 FQNEAQ. The CDR3 is made up of 15 amino acids. The chain's CDR3 is CASSSLAGSYNEQFF. The CDR3 bases are TGTGCCAGCAGCTCCCTAGCGGGCTCCTACAATGAGCAGTTCTTC. The whole variable domain, filled in from reference TRBV7-8 and TRBJ2-1, reads GAGVSQSPRYKVAKRGQDVALRCDPISGHVSLFWYQQALGQGPEFLTYFQNEAQLDKSGLPSDRFFAERPEGSVSTLKIQRTQQEDSAVYLCASSSLAGSYNEQFFGPGTRLTVL.

The V call is TRBV10-3, the J call TRBJ1-5; possibly TRBD1 for D (5 bases). Germline CDR1 ENHRY, CDR2 SYGVKD. The length of the CDR3 is 14 residues. V was cut by 6 bases and J by 0 bases, with 9 bases left in between. CDR3 nucleotide sequence: TGTGCCATCAGCTACGACAGTAGCAATCAGCCCCAGCATTTT. It specifies CAISYDSSNQPQHF.

The chain is built from TRBV7-9 and TRBJ2-7; 7 bases align to TRBD2. The CDR3 contains 12 residues. Trimming removed 7 bases from V and 4 bases from J; junction bases left unmatched: 4. The germline V gene has CDR1 SEHNR and CDR2 FQNEAQ (reference sequence). The CDR3 reads CASTERDYEQYF. The CDR3 DNA is TGTGCCAGCACCGAGCGGGATTACGAGCAGTACTTC.

This sequence joins TRBV10-3 and TRBJ1-2, with D possibly being TRBD1 (6 bases). With 5 bases removed from V and 2 bases from J, the gap between germline ends came to 12 bases. CDR3 length: 14 residues. Germline lookup yields CDR1 ENHRY and CDR2 SYGVKD. Here the CDR3 DNA reads TGTGCCATCAGTAACCCCGGGACAAACTATGGCTACACCTTC. This gives the protein CAISNPGTNYGYTF.

The V gene is TRBV2, the J gene TRBJ2-2, with D maybe TRBD2 (5 bases). The CDR3 consists of 15 residues. Trimming pared 4 bases from V and 8 bases from J, leaving 17 bases between. Germline loops: CDR1 SNHLY, CDR2 FYNNEI. This chain's CDR3 is CASSGWTRNAGELFF. CDR3 coding DNA: TGTGCCAGCAGTGGTTGGACTCGGAACGCGGGGGAGCTGTTTTTT.

The J gene is TRBJ1-2, the V gene TRBV11-2; no reliable D call. The CDR3 has 13 amino acids. From germline, CDR1 is SGHAT and CDR2 FQNNGV. V shed 2 bases and J shed 4 bases, with 8 bases lying between them. CDR3 protein: CASSLRGSYGYTF. The CDR3, as DNA: TGTGCCAGCAGCTTACGGGGATCCTATGGCTACACCTTC.

V usage is TRBV7-2 and J usage is TRBJ2-7; TRBD2 is a possible D gene (5 bases). Germline assignment: CDR1 SGHTA and CDR2 FQGNSA. This CDR3 region has 15 residues. V shed 2 bases and J shed 0 bases, with 11 bases lying between them. DNA for the CDR3: TGTGCCAGCAGCTTAATCGTTCTAGCCTCCTACGAGCAGTACTTC. It translates to CASSLIVLASYEQYF.

The rearrangement links TRBV6-4 to TRBJ2-2; 7 bases fit TRBD1. CDR3 length: 14 residues. With V trimmed by 6 bases and J by 8 bases, 9 bases remained unmatched. In germline, CDR1 is MRHNA, CDR2 SNTAGT. CDR3 amino acids: CASRGETGSGELFF. DNA for the CDR3: TGTGCCAGCAGAGGCGAGACAGGGTCGGGGGAGCTGTTTTTT.

This clone has a single count. The rearrangement joins TRBV2 to TRBJ2-1; 8 bases are shared with TRBD2. The CDR3 runs to 17 residues. After removal of 5 bases from V and 9 bases from J, the junction contained 18 bases not matched to a gene. The germline V gene has CDR1 SNHLY and CDR2 FYNNEI. The CDR3 here is CASSSPWSGSSNSEQFF. In DNA, the CDR3 is TGTGCCAGCAGTAGCCCCTGGAGCGGGAGTAGTAATAGTGAGCAGTTCTTC.

This clone was seen only once. CDR3 sequence (DNA): TGTGCCAGCAGTTTAGGGACAACGGGGGAAAAACTGTTTTTT. Protein sequence: CASSLGTTGEKLFF. The chain links TRBV27 to TRBJ1-4, with D possibly being TRBD1 (6 bases). V was clipped by 2 bases and J by 8 bases, with 12 bases between them. This CDR3 region has 14 residues. Germline CDR1 and CDR2: MNHEY and SMNVEV (reference sequence).

This CDR3 reads CASSSGLAGVREQYF. CDR3 DNA sequence: TGCGCCAGCAGCTCGGGACTAGCGGGAGTACGGGAGCAGTACTTC. This rearrangement joins TRBV5-1 to TRBJ2-7, with 14 nucleotides matching TRBD2. The CDR3 sequence is 15 residues long. Germline values: CDR1 SGHRS, CDR2 YFSETQ. The junction had 6 bases not matched to a gene; V was cut back by 3 bases and J by 7 bases.

This chain connects TRBV5-6 to TRBJ2-1; 8 nucleotides align to TRBD2. Per germline, CDR1 SGHDT and CDR2 YYEEEE. CDR3 size: 15 residues. Trimming removed 0 bases from V and 4 bases from J; junction bases left unmatched: 3. The CDR3 sequence is CASSLGSGGYNEQFF. The CDR3 coding sequence is TGTGCCAGCAGCTTGGGAAGCGGGGGATACAATGAGCAGTTCTTC.

In its sample, this clone was seen a few times. The V and J genes are TRBV29-1 and TRBJ1-1; 8 bases line up with TRBD1. This CDR3 is built from 14 residues. Germline CDR1 SQVTM, CDR2 ANQGSEA. The V gene end was trimmed by 7 bases and the J gene end by 3 bases; junction bases not matched to a gene: 10. The CDR3 DNA is TGCAGCGCTAGGACAGGGTGGGCGGACACTGAAGCTTTCTTT. It encodes CSARTGWADTEAFF.

Of note for this clone: Being one base from a much bigger clone, this may be a read error. The chain couples TRBV6-6 to TRBJ2-7, with D unclear. There are 14 residues in the CDR3. Germline V gene data show CDR1 as MNHNY and CDR2 as SVGAGI (reference sequence). CDR3 DNA: TGTGCCAGCAGTTACTTAGGAACAACATACGGGCAGTACTTC. Protein product: CASSYLGTTYGQYF.

This clone appeared a few times. This chain joins TRBV11-2 and TRBJ1-1; 9 bases match TRBD1. Germline assignment: CDR1 SGHAT and CDR2 FQNNGV. The CDR3 spans 12 residues. Trimming at V came to 9 bases and at J to 7 bases, leaving 6 bases not matched to a gene. CDR3 loop: CASDRGRNEAFF. The CDR3 nucleotides are TGTGCCAGTGACAGGGGGAGAAATGAAGCTTTCTTT.

The rearrangement links TRBV30 to TRBJ1-6; D gene unclear. The CDR3 consists of 13 residues. Trimming cost V 0 bases and J 9 bases, with 9 bases left between them. Germline V gene lookup returns CDR1 GTSNPN and CDR2 SVGIG (reference sequence). The CDR3 nucleotides read TGTGCCTGGAGTGTTGGGCAGACTTCACCCCTCCACTTT. Translated: CAWSVGQTSPLHF.

As to this clone: Its ends do not fully match the called genes, so a read error is possible. The rearrangement uses TRBV20-1 and TRBJ1-2, with a weak D call TRBD1 (6 bases). This CDR3 has 10 amino acids. Germline V gene data show CDR1 as DFQATT and CDR2 as SNEGSKA (reference sequence). The CDR3 coding sequence is TGCAGTGCTAGAGAGCGGACAGTAAGGTTC. Its protein product is CSARERTVRF.

The J gene is TRBJ2-4, the V gene TRBV6-5; TRBD2 matches at 7 bases. Trimming took 6 bases from V and 4 from J; bases not matched to a gene: 9. Per germline, CDR1 MNHEY and CDR2 SVGAGI. This CDR3 is 15 amino acids long. The CDR3 nucleotides are TGTGCCAGCAGGAAGGTAGCGGGCCTTAAAAACATTCAGTACTTC. Translating gives CASRKVAGLKNIQYF.

V gene TRBV7-3 combines with J gene TRBJ1-1; no definite D call. Germline V gene data show CDR1 as SGHTA and CDR2 as FQGTGA. V was cut by 2 bases and J by 3 bases, with 7 bases left in between. There are 13 residues in the CDR3. For the CDR3, the DNA is TGTGCCAGCAGCTTATTCCGGGACACTGAAGCTTTCTTT. This gives the protein CASSLFRDTEAFF.

V gene TRBV7-9 combines with J gene TRBJ2-7; tentatively, D is TRBD1 (6 bases). V shed 5 bases and J shed 3 bases, with 11 bases lying between them. Looked up from germline, CDR1 is SEHNR and CDR2 is FQNEAQ (reference sequence). The CDR3 sequence is 13 residues long. CDR3 DNA sequence: TGTGCCAGCAGCCGAACAGGGAGCTACGAGCAGTACTTC. As protein: CASSRTGSYEQYF.

The rearrangement joins TRBV4-2 to TRBJ2-3; TRBD2 matches 14 bases. Germline loops: CDR1 LGHNA, CDR2 YNFKEQ. V dropped 2 bases and J dropped 3; count of bases not matched to a gene: 13. The CDR3 contains 20 residues. The CDR3 DNA sequence: TGTGCCAGCAGCCAATTTCCCAGACTAGCGGGAGGGGTAGAGACAGATACGCAGTATTTT. Translation: CASSQFPRLAGGVETDTQYF.

This clone was found a few times. The rearrangement links TRBV19 to TRBJ1-2; 9 nucleotides agree with TRBD1. This CDR3 has 13 residues. The V gene's germline CDR1 is LNHDA and CDR2 SQIVND (reference sequence). Trimming removed 10 bases from V and 3 bases from J; junction bases left unmatched: 6. The CDR3 DNA is TGTGCCACCCGGGACAGGGAAGACTATGGCTACACCTTC. Amino acids: CATRDREDYGYTF.

This clone was counted a single time. The J gene is TRBJ1-2, the V gene TRBV5-5; D unclear. V was pared by 7 bases and J by 4 bases, with 23 bases between. Germline V CDR1 and CDR2: SGHKS, YYEKEE (reference sequence). This CDR3 has 16 residues. The CDR3 region is CASPRDISRKTYGYTF. DNA of the CDR3: TGTGCCAGCCCGCGTGATATCTCGCGAAAGACCTATGGCTACACCTTC. The variable domain in full, with the rest retrieved from reference TRBV5-5 and TRBJ1-2, is DAGVTQSPTHLIKTRGQQVTLRCSPISGHKSVSWYQQVLGQGPQFIFQYYEKEERGRGNFPDRFSARQFPNYSSELNVNALLLGDSALYLCASPRDISRKTYGYTFGSGTRLTVV.

The V gene is TRBV4-2, the J gene TRBJ2-3; 9 bases fit TRBD2. The V and J ends lost 0 bases and 5 bases, in that order; junction bases with no gene match: 15. The germline V gene has CDR1 LGHNA and CDR2 YNFKEQ. CDR3 length: 19 residues. The chain's CDR3 is CASSQDRRVAGVSVDTQYF. In DNA form, the CDR3 reads TGTGCCAGCAGCCAAGATAGGCGAGTAGCGGGGGTGTCAGTAGATACGCAGTATTTT.

The V gene is TRBV13, the J gene TRBJ2-3; the D gene is possibly TRBD2 (6 bases). Looked up from germline, CDR1 is PRHDT and CDR2 is FYEKMQ (reference sequence). Trimming left V 2 bases short and J 0 bases short, with 12 bases between. The CDR3 is made up of 16 amino acids. The CDR3: CASSLKLGTSTDTQYF. The CDR3 coding sequence is TGTGCCAGCAGCTTAAAATTGGGGACTAGCACAGATACGCAGTATTTT.

The chain carries TRBV7-8 and TRBJ1-6; D perhaps matches TRBD1 (6 bases). From germline, CDR1 is SGHVS and CDR2 FQNEAQ. The CDR3 covers 15 residues. Trimming took 4 bases from V and 7 from J, leaving 14 bases between them. This CDR3 reads CASSSRGLENSPLHF. The CDR3 nucleotides are TGTGCCAGCAGCTCAAGGGGGTTGGAAAATTCACCCCTCCACTTT.

This chain links TRBV19 with TRBJ1-1, with D perhaps matching TRBD1 (5 bases). Germline CDR1 and CDR2: LNHDA and SQIVND (reference sequence). V was trimmed by 5 bases and J by 1 base, leaving 17 bases between them. The CDR3 is made up of 16 amino acids. The CDR3 loop reads CASSRRADNRNTEAFF. The DNA of the CDR3 is TGTGCCAGTAGTCGGAGGGCGGACAACCGGAACACTGAAGCTTTCTTT.